Described below is a single TCR beta chain sequence and its context. Method: immunoSEQ multiplex PCR; TCRdb's copy keeps in-frame clones and lacks some. The sample carries roughly 700,000 clones, about 90% recorded once. The sample's treatment: around 19 received Ad26.COV2.S at low or high dose, single or two shots; 5 received placebo; per-sample allocation not given. At day 63 after the first vaccine or placebo injection, samples were drawn. The data derive from a study of Ad26.COV2.S vaccination and SARS-CoV-2 variants. Losses at the gene ends were 3 bases for V and 0 bases for J; bases not matched to a gene: 9. This CDR3 is 18 amino acids long. The germline V gene has CDR1 GTSNPN and CDR2 SVGIG (reference sequence).

The TCR sequence derives from a person between 18 and 59 years old who received the Ad26.COV2.S COVID-19 vaccine or a placebo. V is TRBV30 and J is TRBJ1-4, with TRBD1 matching 11 bases. The input for sequencing was peripheral blood, taken in a trial of Ad26.COV2.S vaccine versus placebo. In DNA form, the CDR3 reads TGTGCCTGGAGATCGGGGACAGGGGGGACTTCAACTAATGAAAAACTGTTTTTT. Its translation: CAWRSGTGGTSTNEKLFF.